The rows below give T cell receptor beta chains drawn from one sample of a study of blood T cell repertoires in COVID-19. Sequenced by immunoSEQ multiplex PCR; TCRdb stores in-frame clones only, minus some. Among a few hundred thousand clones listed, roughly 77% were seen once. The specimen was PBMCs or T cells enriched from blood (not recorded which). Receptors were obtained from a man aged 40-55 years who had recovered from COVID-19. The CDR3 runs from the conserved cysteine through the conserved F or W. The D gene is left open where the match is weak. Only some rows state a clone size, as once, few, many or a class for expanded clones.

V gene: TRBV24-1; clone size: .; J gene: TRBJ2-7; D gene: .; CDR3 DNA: TGTGCCACCAGTGGTGGGGGGTACGAGCAGTACTTC; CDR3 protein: CATSGGGYEQYF
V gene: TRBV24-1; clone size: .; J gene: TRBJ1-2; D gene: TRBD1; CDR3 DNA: TGTGCCACCAGTGAGGCTAGACAGGGGAGGAACTATGGCTACACCTTC; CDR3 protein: CATSEARQGRNYGYTF
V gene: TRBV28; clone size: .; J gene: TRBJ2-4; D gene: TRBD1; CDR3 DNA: TGTGCCAGCAGTCGGGGGAACAGGGGGAACATTCAGTACTTC; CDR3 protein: CASSRGNRGNIQYF
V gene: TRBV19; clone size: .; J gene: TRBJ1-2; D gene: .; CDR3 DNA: TGTGCCAGTCAGTGGGGCAGGTCGAACTATGGCTACACCTTC; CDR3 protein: CASQWGRSNYGYTF
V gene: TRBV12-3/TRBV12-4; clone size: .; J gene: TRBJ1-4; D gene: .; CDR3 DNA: TGTGCCAGCAGTTTGGTGCCCACTGGAAAACTGTTTTTT; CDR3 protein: CASSLVPTGKLFF
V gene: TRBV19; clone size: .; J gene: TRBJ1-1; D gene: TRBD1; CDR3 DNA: TGTGCCAGTAGTCCCGTGGGACAGGGCAAGTTGCTCGCTGAAGCTTTCTTT; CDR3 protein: CASSPVGQGKLLAEAFF
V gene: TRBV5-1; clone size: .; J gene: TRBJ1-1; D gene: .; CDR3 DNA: TGCGCCAGCAGCCTCGAGTTCACTGAAGCTTTCTTT; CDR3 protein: CASSLEFTEAFF
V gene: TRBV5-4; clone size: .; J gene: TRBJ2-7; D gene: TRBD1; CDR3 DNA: TGTGCCAGCAGCCTACAGGGGGTATTGACGGGAGAGCAGTACTTC; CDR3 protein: CASSLQGVLTGEQYF
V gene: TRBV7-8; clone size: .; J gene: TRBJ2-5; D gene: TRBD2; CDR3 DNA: TGTGCCAGCAGCCCTAGCGGGTGGGAAGAGACCCAGTACTTC; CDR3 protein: CASSPSGWEETQYF
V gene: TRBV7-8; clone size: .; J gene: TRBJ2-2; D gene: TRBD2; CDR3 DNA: TGTGCCAGGGGGCTAGCGGGTAACACCGGGGAGCTGTTTTTT; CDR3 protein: CARGLAGNTGELFF
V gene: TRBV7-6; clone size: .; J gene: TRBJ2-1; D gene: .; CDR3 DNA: TGTGCCAGCAGCTTACGCCAGGACTACAATGAGCAGTTCTTC; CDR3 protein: CASSLRQDYNEQFF
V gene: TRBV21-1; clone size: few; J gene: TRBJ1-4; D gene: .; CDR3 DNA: TGTGCCAGCAGCAAAGCGCAGGGACAGGGGAGGCTTCTGAATGAAAAACTGTTTTTT; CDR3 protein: CASSKAQGQGRLLNEKLFF
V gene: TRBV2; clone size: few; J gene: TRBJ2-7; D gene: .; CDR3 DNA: TGTGCCAGCGGTAAGCACGAGCAGTACTTC; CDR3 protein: CASGKHEQYF
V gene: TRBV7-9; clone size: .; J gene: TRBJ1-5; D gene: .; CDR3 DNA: TGTGCCAGCAGCTTAGGTGTATATCAGCCCCAGCATTTT; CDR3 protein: CASSLGVYQPQHF
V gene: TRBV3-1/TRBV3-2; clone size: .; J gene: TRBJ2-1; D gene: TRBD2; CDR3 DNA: TGTGCCAGCAGCCCGCTGAGGGGAGGGACTAGCGGGAAGAATGAGCAGTTCTTC; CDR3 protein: CASSPLRGGTSGKNEQFF
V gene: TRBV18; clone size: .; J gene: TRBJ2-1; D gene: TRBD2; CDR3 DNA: TGTGCCAGCTTGGGAGGACTAGCTAGTGAGCAGTTCTTC; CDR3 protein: CASLGGLASEQFF